The rows below give T cell receptor beta chains drawn from one sample of a study of molecular identifiers for immune sequencing clone quantification. MiXCR, run by TCRdb on the PCR reads, gives a single entry per CDR3 protein. The data show fewer than 350,000 distinct CDR3 sequences, about 20% seen once. Material for sequencing was naive CD8+ T cells from blood, with Jurkat cell RNA spiked in. The receptors shown here come from a human donor in good health. Some libraries in this study had Jurkat cell RNA spiked in. Each CDR3 is given with its conserved first and last residue.

v_call: TRBV27; cdr3_length: 15; j_call: TRBJ1-5; cdr3_aa: CASSSTTYSNQPQHF
v_call: TRBV14; cdr3_length: 13; j_call: TRBJ1-3; cdr3_aa: CASSLPSGNTIYF
v_call: TRBV29-1; cdr3_length: 15; j_call: TRBJ2-3; cdr3_aa: CSVGGSGIHLDTQYF
v_call: TRBV27; cdr3_length: 16; j_call: TRBJ2-2; cdr3_aa: CASSEIAGGPAGELFF
v_call: TRBV5-1; cdr3_length: 14; j_call: TRBJ1-2; cdr3_aa: CASSWTGRDYGYTF
v_call: TRBV20-1; cdr3_length: 16; j_call: TRBJ2-7; cdr3_aa: CSARDRQGNSWNEQYF
v_call: TRBV6-2/TRBV6-3; cdr3_length: 16; j_call: TRBJ1-5; cdr3_aa: CASSSNAGVSNQPQHF
v_call: TRBV7-2; cdr3_length: 15; j_call: TRBJ2-3; cdr3_aa: CASSSATYATDTQYF
v_call: TRBV19; cdr3_length: 15; j_call: TRBJ2-7; cdr3_aa: CASSFGTPSSYEQYF
v_call: TRBV9; cdr3_length: 13; j_call: TRBJ2-7; cdr3_aa: CASSVTGQDEQYF
v_call: TRBV12-3/TRBV12-4; cdr3_length: 12; j_call: TRBJ2-1; cdr3_aa: CASTSEGIEQFF
v_call: TRBV7-9; cdr3_length: 13; j_call: TRBJ1-2; cdr3_aa: CASSPAGDYGYTF
v_call: TRBV30; cdr3_length: 13; j_call: TRBJ2-7; cdr3_aa: CAWSVNAHNEQYF
v_call: TRBV6-6; cdr3_length: 16; j_call: TRBJ1-5; cdr3_aa: CASSYTRDRGDQPQHF
v_call: TRBV5-4; cdr3_length: 17; j_call: TRBJ2-1; cdr3_aa: CASSLEAGRGGNNEQFF
v_call: TRBV6-5; cdr3_length: 14; j_call: TRBJ2-5; cdr3_aa: CASSADRAQETQYF
v_call: TRBV20-1; cdr3_length: 12; j_call: TRBJ2-5; cdr3_aa: CSAVPVMETQYF
v_call: TRBV20-1; cdr3_length: 16; j_call: TRBJ2-7; cdr3_aa: CSARDLGGRALYEQYF
v_call: TRBV4-3; cdr3_length: 16; j_call: TRBJ2-5; cdr3_aa: CASSQATRGQGETQYF
v_call: TRBV23-1; cdr3_length: 17; j_call: TRBJ1-3; cdr3_aa: CASSRSGTDMTGNTIYF
v_call: TRBV28; cdr3_length: 14; j_call: TRBJ1-1; cdr3_aa: CASSLNVLNTEAFF
v_call: TRBV28; cdr3_length: 14; j_call: TRBJ1-4; cdr3_aa: CASSLRLNQEKLFF
v_call: TRBV6-2/TRBV6-3; cdr3_length: 13; j_call: TRBJ2-2; cdr3_aa: CASSYWTTGGLFF
v_call: TRBV7-2; cdr3_length: 14; j_call: TRBJ2-6; cdr3_aa: CASSLAGDHNVLTF
v_call: TRBV27; cdr3_length: 15; j_call: TRBJ1-1; cdr3_aa: CASSPRGQPLGEAFF
v_call: TRBV3-1; cdr3_length: 18; j_call: TRBJ2-5; cdr3_aa: CASSQDSRGLVTLQAQYF
v_call: TRBV7-6; cdr3_length: 15; j_call: TRBJ2-3; cdr3_aa: CASSPLLSVSDTQYF
v_call: TRBV6-6; cdr3_length: 16; j_call: TRBJ2-6; cdr3_aa: CASSFRTAPGANVLTF
v_call: TRBV20-1; cdr3_length: 14; j_call: TRBJ2-3; cdr3_aa: CSANGNSGTDTQYF
v_call: TRBV13; cdr3_length: 15; j_call: TRBJ1-1; cdr3_aa: CASSLSGRGAPEAFF
v_call: TRBV29-1; cdr3_length: 9; j_call: TRBJ1-2; cdr3_aa: CSISEGYTF
v_call: TRBV12-3/TRBV12-4; cdr3_length: 14; j_call: TRBJ2-7; cdr3_aa: CASSFTGGGGEQYF
v_call: TRBV7-6; cdr3_length: 19; j_call: TRBJ2-2; cdr3_aa: CASSLVSPRTGRDTGELFF
v_call: TRBV20-1; cdr3_length: 16; j_call: TRBJ2-2; cdr3_aa: CSARDPWQGRTGELFF
v_call: TRBV4-2; cdr3_length: 17; j_call: TRBJ2-3; cdr3_aa: CASSQSPGQEYTDTQYF
v_call: TRBV28; cdr3_length: 15; j_call: TRBJ1-1; cdr3_aa: CASSLGSDRGREAFF
v_call: TRBV4-3; cdr3_length: 16; j_call: TRBJ2-3; cdr3_aa: CASSQGVAGGRLAQYF
v_call: TRBV5-4; cdr3_length: 14; j_call: TRBJ2-7; cdr3_aa: CASSRDRGKYEQYF
v_call: TRBV11-3; cdr3_length: 14; j_call: TRBJ2-7; cdr3_aa: CASSIRKTRYEQYF
v_call: TRBV14; cdr3_length: 14; j_call: TRBJ2-5; cdr3_aa: CASSQVEREETQYF
v_call: TRBV28; cdr3_length: 17; j_call: TRBJ1-1; cdr3_aa: CASTLREGIRMNTEAFF
v_call: TRBV3-1; cdr3_length: 14; j_call: TRBJ2-7; cdr3_aa: CASSQESLAYEQYF
v_call: TRBV10-2; cdr3_length: 14; j_call: TRBJ2-5; cdr3_aa: CASRRTSVYETQYF
v_call: TRBV25-1; cdr3_length: 15; j_call: TRBJ2-7; cdr3_aa: CASSYGGSGSYEQYF
v_call: TRBV7-3; cdr3_length: 13; j_call: TRBJ2-7; cdr3_aa: CASSYSPSYDQYF
v_call: TRBV5-5; cdr3_length: 14; j_call: TRBJ2-7; cdr3_aa: CASSSDQDLYEQYF
v_call: TRBV30; cdr3_length: 13; j_call: TRBJ2-7; cdr3_aa: CAWRNPGFWEQYF
v_call: TRBV7-8; cdr3_length: 15; j_call: TRBJ2-3; cdr3_aa: CASSLGPGDTDTQYF
v_call: TRBV28; cdr3_length: 14; j_call: TRBJ2-7; cdr3_aa: CASSFAQGGYEQYF
v_call: TRBV14; cdr3_length: 16; j_call: TRBJ2-3; cdr3_aa: CASSQDHDTYTDTQYF
v_call: TRBV29-1; cdr3_length: 13; j_call: TRBJ1-1; cdr3_aa: CSAQGGQNTEAFF
v_call: TRBV5-5; cdr3_length: 18; j_call: TRBJ2-7; cdr3_aa: CASSGPGTSGRASYEQYF
v_call: TRBV20-1; cdr3_length: 14; j_call: TRBJ2-7; cdr3_aa: CSARAGGALHEQYF
v_call: TRBV30; cdr3_length: 13; j_call: TRBJ2-3; cdr3_aa: CAWSFVTTDTQYF
v_call: TRBV4-3; cdr3_length: 15; j_call: TRBJ2-7; cdr3_aa: CASSQARLPGHEQYF
v_call: TRBV10-3; cdr3_length: 18; j_call: TRBJ2-3; cdr3_aa: CAISDPMEPGQGTDTRYF
v_call: TRBV6-5; cdr3_length: 14; j_call: TRBJ1-5; cdr3_aa: CASSADRPNQPQHF